The 2 T cell receptor beta chains in this list originate from one sample, sequenced in a study of T cell repertoires in cytomegalovirus infection. TCRdb redid the calling of the reads with MiXCR, one entry per CDR3 protein. This sample yields 900,000 to 950,000 distinct CDR3 sequences, of which roughly a third are seen a single time; around an eighth belongs to the top ten. Their recognized antigens are unknown. Source: cultured CD8+ T cells from PBMCs, taken from culture after CMV antigen stimulation. The receptors originated from a human donor in good health (CMV status not recorded). Some clones in this sample may be carry-over from other donors' samples.

This clonotype was counted many times. The chain recombines TRBV7-2 with TRBJ2-7, with D uncertain. Germline CDR1 SGHTA, CDR2 FQGNSA. The V gene lost 1 base and the J gene lost 3 bases, with 13 bases spanning the gap. The CDR3 covers 15 residues. CDR3 loop: CASSLEERSYYEQYF. DNA of the CDR3: TGTGCCAGCAGCTTAGAAGAAAGAAGTTACTACGAGCAGTACTTC.

The table lists this clonotype with a few counts. The chain joins TRBV12-3 or TRBV12-4 to TRBJ2-1; unclear D gene. Between the trimmed V and J ends, which lost 7 bases and 1 base, there was a span of 14 bases. This CDR3 contains 15 residues. This chain's CDR3 is CASTSYEDSYNEQFF. CDR3 DNA: TGTGCCAGCACCTCGTACGAGGATTCCTACAATGAGCAGTTCTTC.